This TCR delta chain emerged from a study of gamma-delta chains in newborns, infants, children. Background on the study: Microbial exposure reportedly drives polyclonal innate γδ T cell expansion after birth.

TCRdb processed the reads again with the CATT caller. The sample holds 10,000 to 14,000 delta-chain clones, roughly 8% seen once. Sequencing used blood. The receptor's source is a child who was a newborn, infant or young child, either healthy, febrile or measles-vaccinated (not recorded which).

CDR3: CACDNILGDTPYTDKLIF. The CDR3 coding sequence is TGTGCCTGTGACAATATACTGGGGGATACCCCGTACACCGATAAACTCATCTTT. The chain combines TRDV2 with TRDJ1, with 12 nucleotides matching TRDD3. The length of the CDR3 is 18 residues. Germline CDR1 is GEAIGNYY and CDR2 is EKD. With 2 bases clipped from V and 0 bases from J, the junction kept 9 bases outside the gene matches.